This T cell receptor beta chain was retrieved from a study of blood T cell repertoires in COVID-19. Looking at the study overall: COVID-19 samples, acute and convalescent, were from the United States, Italy and Spain.

Per the germline V gene, CDR1 is MDHEN and CDR2 is SYDVKM. This CDR3 is 13 amino acids long. Trimming stripped 6 bases from V and 3 bases from J, with 11 bases between. Study processing details: Estimation of nucleated cell counts relied on the amplification of reference gene primers. Sequenced by immunoSEQ multiplex PCR; TCRdb stores in-frame clones only, minus some. Clone size and V and J calls were adopted from that table, with D and trimming inferred from the DNA. Among roughly 250,000 clones, over 75% were seen once, and the ten largest hold less than 2.5%. This clone was found once. This clonotype originated in a woman in her forties or fifties who had recovered from COVID-19. Sequencing was done on a sample of PBMCs or T cells enriched from blood (not recorded which). This chain joins TRBV28 and TRBJ2-5; D is ambiguous. CDR3 sequence reads: CASRDSSEETQYF. DNA of the CDR3: TGTGCCAGCAGGGATAGCAGCGAAGAGACCCAGTACTTC.